This T cell receptor (beta chain) emerged from a study of cytotoxic CD8 clonotypes in ibrutinib-treated CLL. This clone occurred a few times. The antigen remains unidentified. Assay: immunoSEQ multiplex PCR; the TCRdb copy retains only in-frame clones and omits some. The table lists about 140,000 clones, over 75% of them singletons. Study-wide results and limits: Baseline clonality exceeded age-matched healthy donors and tracked circulating CD8+ T-cell counts. Public clonotypes were rare and shrank or held steady on treatment. Increased clonality at ibrutinib response gave way to a return toward baseline at progression.

TCR beta libraries used approximately 1.9 micrograms of genomic DNA from cryopreserved PBMCs. The V gene lost 3 bases and the J gene lost 4 bases, with 12 bases spanning the gap. The V gene's germline CDR1 is MRHNA and CDR2 SNTAGT. This CDR3 has 14 residues. V usage is TRBV6-4 and J usage is TRBJ1-2; D may be TRBD1 (5 bases). This receptor was taken from a human donor with chronic lymphocytic leukemia. The sequencing here drew on PBMCs, taken after 36 months of ibrutinib treatment. The CDR3 DNA sequence: TGTGCCAGCAGTGAAACGGGGAGGGGCTATGGCTACACCTTC. This encodes CASSETGRGYGYTF.